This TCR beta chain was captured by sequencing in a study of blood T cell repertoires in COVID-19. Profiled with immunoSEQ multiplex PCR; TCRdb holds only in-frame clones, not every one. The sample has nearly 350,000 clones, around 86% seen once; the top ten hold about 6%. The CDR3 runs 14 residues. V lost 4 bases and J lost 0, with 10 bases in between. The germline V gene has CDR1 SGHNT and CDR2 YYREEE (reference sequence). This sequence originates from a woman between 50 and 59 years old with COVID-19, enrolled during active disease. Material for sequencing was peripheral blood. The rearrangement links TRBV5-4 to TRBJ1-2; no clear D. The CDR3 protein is CASSPGLANYGYTF. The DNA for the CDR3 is TGTGCCAGCAGCCCTGGACTAGCTAACTATGGCTACACCTTC.